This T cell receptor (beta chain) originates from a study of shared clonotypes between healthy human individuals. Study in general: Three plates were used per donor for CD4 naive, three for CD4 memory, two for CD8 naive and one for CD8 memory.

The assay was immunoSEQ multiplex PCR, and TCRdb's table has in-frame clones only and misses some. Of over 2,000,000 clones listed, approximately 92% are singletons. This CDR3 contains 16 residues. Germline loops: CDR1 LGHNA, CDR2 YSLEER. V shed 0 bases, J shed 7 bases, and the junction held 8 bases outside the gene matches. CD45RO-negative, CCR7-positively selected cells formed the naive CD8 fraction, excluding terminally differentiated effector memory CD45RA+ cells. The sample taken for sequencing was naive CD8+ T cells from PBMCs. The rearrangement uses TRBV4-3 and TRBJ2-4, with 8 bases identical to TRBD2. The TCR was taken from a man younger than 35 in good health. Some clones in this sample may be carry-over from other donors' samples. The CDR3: CASSQEREGHGNIQYF. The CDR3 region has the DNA TGCGCCAGCAGCCAAGAACGGGAGGGTCATGGGAACATTCAGTACTTC.